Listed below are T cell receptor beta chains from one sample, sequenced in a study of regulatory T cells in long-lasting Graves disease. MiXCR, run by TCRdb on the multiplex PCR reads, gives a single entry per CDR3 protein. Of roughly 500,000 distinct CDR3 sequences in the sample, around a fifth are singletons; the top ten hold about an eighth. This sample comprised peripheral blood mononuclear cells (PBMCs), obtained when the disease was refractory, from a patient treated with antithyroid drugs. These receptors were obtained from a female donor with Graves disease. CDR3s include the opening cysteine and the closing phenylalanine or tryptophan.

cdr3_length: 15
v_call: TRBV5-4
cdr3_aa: CASSLVSSGEETQYF

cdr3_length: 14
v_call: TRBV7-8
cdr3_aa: CASSLAAGPYEQYF

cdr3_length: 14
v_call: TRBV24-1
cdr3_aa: CATSDYHAGETQYF

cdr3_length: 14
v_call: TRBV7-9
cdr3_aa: CASSVQTTGGEQYF

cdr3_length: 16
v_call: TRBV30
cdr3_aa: CAWSVALSGSVSPLHF

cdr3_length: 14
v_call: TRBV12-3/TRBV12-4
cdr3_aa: CASSPPGANYEQYF

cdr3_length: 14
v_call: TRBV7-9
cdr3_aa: CASSLAYRVAGYTF

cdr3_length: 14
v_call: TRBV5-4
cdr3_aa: CASSLAAGPTEAFF

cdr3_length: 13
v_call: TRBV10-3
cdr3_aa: CAISAGTGVEQYF

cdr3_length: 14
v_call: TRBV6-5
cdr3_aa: CASNLGGNTGELFF

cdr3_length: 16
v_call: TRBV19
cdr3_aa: CASSIDRSLSNQPQHF

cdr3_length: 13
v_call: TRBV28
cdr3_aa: CASRAQDFYEQYF

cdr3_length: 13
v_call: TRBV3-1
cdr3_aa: CASSQAGDYGYTF

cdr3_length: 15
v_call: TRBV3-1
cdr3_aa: CASSQAGTTNEKLFF

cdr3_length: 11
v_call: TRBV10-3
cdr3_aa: CAISETGGWYF

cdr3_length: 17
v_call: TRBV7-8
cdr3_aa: CASSLTLGVGENTEAFF

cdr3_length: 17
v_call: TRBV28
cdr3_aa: CASSLWRTGEWNTEAFF

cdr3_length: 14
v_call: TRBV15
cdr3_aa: CATSTDSTTGELFF

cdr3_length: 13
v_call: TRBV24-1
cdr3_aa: CATSVPGSTEAFF

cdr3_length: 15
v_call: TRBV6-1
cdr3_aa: CASSEAARYTGELFF

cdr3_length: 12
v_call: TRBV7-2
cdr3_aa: CASTQWGDTQYF

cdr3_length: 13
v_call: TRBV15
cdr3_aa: CATSDSLSFGYTF

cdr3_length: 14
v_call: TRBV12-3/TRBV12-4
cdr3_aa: CASIQMDVNTEAFF

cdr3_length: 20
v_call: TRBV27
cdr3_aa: CASSLQGAGRLAGVQETQYF

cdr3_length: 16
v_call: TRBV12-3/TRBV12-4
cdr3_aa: CASSPSEGEAKNIQYF

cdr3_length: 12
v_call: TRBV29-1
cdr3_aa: CSALTGANEQYF

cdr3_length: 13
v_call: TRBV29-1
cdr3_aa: CSVGWGENTEAFF

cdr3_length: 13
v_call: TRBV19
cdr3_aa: CASSIVDQETQYF

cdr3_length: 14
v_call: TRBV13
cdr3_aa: CASSLVEAKNIQYF

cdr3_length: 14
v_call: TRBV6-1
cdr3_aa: CASSRDSKGSPLHF